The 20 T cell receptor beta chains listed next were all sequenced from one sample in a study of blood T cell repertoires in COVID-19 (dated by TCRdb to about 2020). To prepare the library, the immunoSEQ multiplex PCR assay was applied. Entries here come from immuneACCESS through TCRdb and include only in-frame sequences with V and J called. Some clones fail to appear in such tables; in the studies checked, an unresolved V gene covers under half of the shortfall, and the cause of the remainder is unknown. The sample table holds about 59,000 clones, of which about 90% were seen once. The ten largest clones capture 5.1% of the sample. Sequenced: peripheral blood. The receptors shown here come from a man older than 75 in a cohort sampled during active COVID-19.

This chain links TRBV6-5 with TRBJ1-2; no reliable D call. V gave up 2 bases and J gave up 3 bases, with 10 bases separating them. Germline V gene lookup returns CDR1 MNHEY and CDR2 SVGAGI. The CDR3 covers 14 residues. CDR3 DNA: TGTGCCAGCAGTTACCTTGCCGGGGACTATGGCTACACCTTC. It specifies CASSYLAGDYGYTF.

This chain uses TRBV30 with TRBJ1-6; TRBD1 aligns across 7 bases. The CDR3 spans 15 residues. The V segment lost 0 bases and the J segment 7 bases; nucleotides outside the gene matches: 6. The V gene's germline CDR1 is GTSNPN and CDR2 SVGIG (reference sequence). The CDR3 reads CAWSVPGTVNSPLHF. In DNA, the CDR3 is TGTGCCTGGAGTGTTCCCGGGACAGTGAATTCACCCCTCCACTTT.

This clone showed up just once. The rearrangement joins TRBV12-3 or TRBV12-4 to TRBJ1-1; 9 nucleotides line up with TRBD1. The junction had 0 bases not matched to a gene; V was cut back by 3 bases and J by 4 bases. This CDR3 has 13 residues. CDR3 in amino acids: CASSLGQGTEAFF. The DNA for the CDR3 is TGTGCCAGCAGTTTGGGACAGGGCACTGAAGCTTTCTTT.

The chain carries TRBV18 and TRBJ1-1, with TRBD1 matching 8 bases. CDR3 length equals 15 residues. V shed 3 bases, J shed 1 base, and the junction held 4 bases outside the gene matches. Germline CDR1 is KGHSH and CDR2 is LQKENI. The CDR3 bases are TGTGCCAGCTCACCTCGACAGGGGTCGAACACTGAAGCTTTCTTT. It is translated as CASSPRQGSNTEAFF.

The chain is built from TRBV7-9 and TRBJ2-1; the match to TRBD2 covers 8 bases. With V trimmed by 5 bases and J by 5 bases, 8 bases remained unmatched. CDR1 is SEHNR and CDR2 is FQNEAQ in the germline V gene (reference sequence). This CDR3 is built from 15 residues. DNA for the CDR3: TGTGCCAGCAGCCCCAACCTAGCGGGTGACAATGAGCAGTTCTTC. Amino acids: CASSPNLAGDNEQFF.

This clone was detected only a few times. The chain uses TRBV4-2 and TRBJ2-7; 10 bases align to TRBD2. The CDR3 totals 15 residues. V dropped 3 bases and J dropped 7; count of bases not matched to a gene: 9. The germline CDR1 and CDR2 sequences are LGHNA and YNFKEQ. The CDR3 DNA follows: TGTGCCAGCAGCCAGGGAGCGGGGGGGCCGAGAGAGCAGTACTTC. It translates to CASSQGAGGPREQYF.

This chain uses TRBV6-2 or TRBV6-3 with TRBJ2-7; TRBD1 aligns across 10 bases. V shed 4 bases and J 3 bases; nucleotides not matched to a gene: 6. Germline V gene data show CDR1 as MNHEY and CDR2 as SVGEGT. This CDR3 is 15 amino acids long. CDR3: CASSSRDRGYYEQYF. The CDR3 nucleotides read TGTGCCAGCAGTTCTAGGGACAGGGGTTACTACGAGCAGTACTTC.

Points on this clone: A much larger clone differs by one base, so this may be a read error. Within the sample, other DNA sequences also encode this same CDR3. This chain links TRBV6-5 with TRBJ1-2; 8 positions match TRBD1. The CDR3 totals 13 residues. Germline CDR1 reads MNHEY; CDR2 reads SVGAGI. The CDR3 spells CASMARGLDGYTF. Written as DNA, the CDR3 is TGTGCCAGCATGGCCAGGGGGCTGGATGGCTACACCTTT.

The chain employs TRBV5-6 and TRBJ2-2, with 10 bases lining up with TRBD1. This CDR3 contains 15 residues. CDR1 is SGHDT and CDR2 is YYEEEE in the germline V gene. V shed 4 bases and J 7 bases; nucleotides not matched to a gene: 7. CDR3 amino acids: CASSRDRGTGGELFF. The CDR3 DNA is TGTGCCAGCAGCCGGGACAGGGGTACGGGCGGGGAGCTGTTTTTT.

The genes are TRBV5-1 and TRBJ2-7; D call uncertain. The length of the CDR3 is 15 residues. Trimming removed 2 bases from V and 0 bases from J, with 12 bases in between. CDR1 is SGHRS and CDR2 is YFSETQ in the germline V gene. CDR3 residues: CASSFSVPSSYEQYF. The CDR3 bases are TGCGCCAGCAGCTTTTCGGTCCCGAGCTCCTACGAGCAGTACTTC.

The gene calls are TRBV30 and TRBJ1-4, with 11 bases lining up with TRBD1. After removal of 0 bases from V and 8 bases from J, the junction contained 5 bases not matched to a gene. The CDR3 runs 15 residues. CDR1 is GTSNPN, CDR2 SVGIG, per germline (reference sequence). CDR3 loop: CAWSVGDRGDEKLFF. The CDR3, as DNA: TGTGCCTGGAGTGTAGGGGACAGGGGGGACGAAAAACTGTTTTTT.

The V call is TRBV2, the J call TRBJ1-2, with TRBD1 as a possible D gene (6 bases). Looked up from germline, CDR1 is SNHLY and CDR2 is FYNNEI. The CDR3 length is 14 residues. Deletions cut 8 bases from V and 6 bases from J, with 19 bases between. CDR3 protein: CASGRIQGSDGYTF. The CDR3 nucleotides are TGTGCCAGCGGCCGCATACAGGGCTCAGATGGCTACACCTTC.

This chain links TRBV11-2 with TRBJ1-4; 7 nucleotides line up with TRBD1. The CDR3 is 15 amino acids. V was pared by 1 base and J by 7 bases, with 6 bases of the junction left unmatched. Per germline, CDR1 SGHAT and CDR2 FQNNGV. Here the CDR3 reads CASSLGGGGGEKLFF. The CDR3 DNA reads TGTGCCAGCAGCTTAGGAGGGGGCGGTGGTGAAAAACTGTTTTTT.

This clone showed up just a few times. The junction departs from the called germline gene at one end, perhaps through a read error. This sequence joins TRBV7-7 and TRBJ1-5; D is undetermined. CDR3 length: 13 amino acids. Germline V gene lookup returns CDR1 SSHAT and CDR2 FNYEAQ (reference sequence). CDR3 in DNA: TGTGCTAGCAGCTTAGACTTGGACTCGCCCCAGCATTTT. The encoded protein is CASSLDLDSPQHF.

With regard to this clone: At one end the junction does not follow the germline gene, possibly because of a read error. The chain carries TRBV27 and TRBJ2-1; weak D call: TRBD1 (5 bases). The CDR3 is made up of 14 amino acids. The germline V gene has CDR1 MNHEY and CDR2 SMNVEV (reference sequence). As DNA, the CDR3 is TGTGCCAGCAGTTTCAGGGCCTCCCACAATGAGCAGTTCTTC. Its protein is CASSFRASHNEQFF.

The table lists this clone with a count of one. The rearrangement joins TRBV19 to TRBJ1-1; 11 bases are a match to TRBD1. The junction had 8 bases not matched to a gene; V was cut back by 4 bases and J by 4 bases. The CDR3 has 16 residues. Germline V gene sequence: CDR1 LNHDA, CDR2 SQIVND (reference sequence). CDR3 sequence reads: CASSRRTGGGSTEAFF. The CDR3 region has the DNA TGTGCCAGTAGTAGGAGGACAGGGGGCGGAAGCACTGAAGCTTTCTTT.

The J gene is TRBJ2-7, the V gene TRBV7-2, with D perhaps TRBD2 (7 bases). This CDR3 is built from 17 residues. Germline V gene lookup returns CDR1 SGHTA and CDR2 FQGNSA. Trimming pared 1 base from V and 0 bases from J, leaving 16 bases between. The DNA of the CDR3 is TGTGCCAGCAGCTTAGGGGGGCTAGCGGAGAGCTCCTACGAGCAGTACTTC. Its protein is CASSLGGLAESSYEQYF.

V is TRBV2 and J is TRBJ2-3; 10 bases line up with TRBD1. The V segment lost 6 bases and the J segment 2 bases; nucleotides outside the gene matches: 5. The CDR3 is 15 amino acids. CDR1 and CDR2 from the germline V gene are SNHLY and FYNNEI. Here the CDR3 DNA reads TGTGCCAGCAGGCGACAGGGGGCTCTCACAGATACGCAGTATTTT. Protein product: CASRRQGALTDTQYF.

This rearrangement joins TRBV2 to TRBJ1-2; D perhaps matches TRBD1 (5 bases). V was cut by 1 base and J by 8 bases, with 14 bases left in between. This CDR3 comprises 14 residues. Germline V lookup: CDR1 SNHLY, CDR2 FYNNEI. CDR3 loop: CASSEERGRGGYTF. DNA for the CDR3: TGTGCCAGCAGTGAAGAACGGGGGAGAGGGGGCTACACCTTC.

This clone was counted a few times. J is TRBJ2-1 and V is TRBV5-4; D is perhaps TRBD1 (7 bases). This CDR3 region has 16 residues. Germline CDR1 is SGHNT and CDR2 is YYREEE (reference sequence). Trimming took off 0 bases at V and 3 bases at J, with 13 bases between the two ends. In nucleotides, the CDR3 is TGTGCCAGCAGCTTGGAGCCAGGGGGGAACTACAATGAGCAGTTCTTC. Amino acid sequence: CASSLEPGGNYNEQFF. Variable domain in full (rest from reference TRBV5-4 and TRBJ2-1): ETGVTQSPTHLIKTRGQQVTLRCSSQSGHNTVSWYQQALGQGPQFIFQYYREEENGRGNFPPRFSGLQFPNYSSELNVNALELDDSALYLCASSLEPGGNYNEQFFGPGTRLTVL.